Given below is one T cell receptor (beta chain) in context. The method was immunoSEQ multiplex PCR; TCRdb's version includes in-frame clones alone and lacks a portion of them. The top ten hold 2.7% of the sample, which has about 95,000 clones, around 92% seen once. This entry belongs to a study of blood T cell repertoires in COVID-19. There are 14 residues in the CDR3. Germline CDR1 MDHEN, CDR2 SYDVKM. V gave up 7 bases and J gave up 5 bases; unmatched junction bases: 10. The chain joins TRBV28 to TRBJ2-7; 8 bases are a match to TRBD1. Specimen: peripheral blood. This receptor was taken from a man aged 45-65 years with COVID-19, enrolled during active disease. The CDR3, as DNA: TGTGCCAGCATCGATGGGCAGGGGGCCCACGAGCAGTACTTC. This translates into CASIDGQGAHEQYF.